This TCR beta chain came from a study of blood T cell repertoires in COVID-19. Study-level information: Nucleic acid was either cDNA or gDNA, and it came from T cells, B-cell-depleted T cells, or PBMCs.

The germline V gene has CDR1 SGHDN and CDR2 FVKESK. Trimming cost V 4 bases and J 7 bases, with 13 bases left between them. The CDR3 spans 13 residues. Only in-frame clones appear in the TCRdb table, and some are missing; sequencing was by immunoSEQ multiplex PCR. The repertoire holds around 160,000 clones, around four fifths seen once, with 9.5% to 13% in the top ten. Sequenced input: peripheral blood. The chain employs TRBV14 and TRBJ2-5, with D possibly matching TRBD1 (6 bases). This receptor was obtained from a human donor in a cohort sampled during active COVID-19. CDR3 nucleotides: TGTGCCAGCAGCCTAACAGGGTTCGTGACCCAGTACTTC. This encodes CASSLTGFVTQYF.